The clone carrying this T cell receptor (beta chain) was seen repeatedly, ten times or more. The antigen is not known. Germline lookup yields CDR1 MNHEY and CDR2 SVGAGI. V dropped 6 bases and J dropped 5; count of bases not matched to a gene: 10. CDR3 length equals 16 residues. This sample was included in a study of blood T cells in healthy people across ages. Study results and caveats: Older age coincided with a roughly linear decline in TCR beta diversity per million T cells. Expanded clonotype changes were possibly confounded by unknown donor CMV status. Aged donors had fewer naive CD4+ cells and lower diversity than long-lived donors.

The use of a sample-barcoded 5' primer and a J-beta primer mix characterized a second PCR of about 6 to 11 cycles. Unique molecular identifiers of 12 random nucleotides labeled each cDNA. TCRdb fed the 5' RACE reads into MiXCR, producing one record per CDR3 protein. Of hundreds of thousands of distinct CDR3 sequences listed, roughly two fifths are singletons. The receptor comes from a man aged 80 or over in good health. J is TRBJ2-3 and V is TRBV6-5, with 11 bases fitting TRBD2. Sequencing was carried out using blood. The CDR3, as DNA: TGTGCCAGCAGACACACTAGCGGGAGAAGACGAGATACGCAGTATTTT. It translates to CASRHTSGRRRDTQYF.